The 5 T cell receptor beta chains listed next were all sequenced from one sample in a study of blood T cells in healthy people across ages. Combining a sample-barcoded 5' primer with a J-beta primer mix, a second PCR ran for roughly 7 to 12 cycles. TCRdb fed the 5' RACE reads into MiXCR, producing one record per CDR3 protein. Among a few hundred thousand distinct CDR3 sequences listed, approximately 27% were seen once. The sample taken for sequencing was blood. These receptors were taken from a woman in her 70s in good health.

This clonotype was detected ten times or more. The chain employs TRBV7-3 and TRBJ2-1, with 7 positions matching TRBD2. The V gene's germline CDR1 is SGHTA and CDR2 FQGTGA. This CDR3 is 15 amino acids long. Unmatched junction bases numbered 9, after V lost 2 bases and J lost 8 bases. This CDR3 is CASSLLPQAGDEQFF. CDR3 in DNA: TGTGCCAGCAGCTTACTCCCTCAGGCGGGGGATGAGCAGTTCTTC.

The chain links TRBV29-1 to TRBJ1-2, with a possible D match to TRBD1 (6 bases). The CDR3 extends over 17 amino acids. Germline V CDR1 and CDR2: SQVTM, ANQGSEA. Trimming cost V 5 bases and J 3 bases, with 25 bases left between them. The CDR3 loop is CSVHHGQTSHNYYGYTF. The CDR3 DNA follows: TGCAGCGTTCACCACGGACAGACCTCTCATAACTACTATGGCTACACCTTC.

This clonotype came up a few times. This chain joins TRBV5-1 and TRBJ2-7; D may match TRBD1 or TRBD2 (5 bases each). The CDR3 is 15 amino acids. CDR1 is SGHRS and CDR2 is YFSETQ in the germline V gene. The V gene lost 1 base and the J gene lost 5 bases, with 16 bases spanning the gap. CDR3 sequence reads: CASSLLIGRDHEQYF. The CDR3 coding sequence is TGCGCCAGCAGCTTGTTGATCGGCAGGGACCACGAGCAGTACTTC.

In this sample, this clonotype turned up many times. The gene calls are TRBV12-5 and TRBJ2-5; D gene uncertain. Per germline, CDR1 LGHNT and CDR2 FRNRAP. V was cut by 4 bases and J by 5 bases, with 20 bases left in between. CDR3 length: 16 amino acids. The CDR3 nucleotides are TGTGCTAGTGGTTCCATTTATCCTCCCCAGAGGGAGACCCAGTACTTC. Its protein is CASGSIYPPQRETQYF.

This clonotype was seen more than once but under ten times. The CDR3, as DNA: TGCAGTTCTTGGACCGAGACCTACGAGCAGTACTTC. Amino acids: CSSWTETYEQYF. The rearrangement uses TRBV20-1 and TRBJ2-7, with D unresolved. The CDR3 length is 12 residues. V dropped 8 bases and J dropped 2 bases, with 13 bases sitting between them. Germline V gene sequence: CDR1 DFQATT, CDR2 SNEGSKA (reference sequence).